This T cell receptor (beta chain) is drawn from a study of blood T cell repertoires in COVID-19. Losses at the gene ends were 7 bases for V and 1 base for J; bases not matched to a gene: 10. Germline V CDR1 and CDR2: KGHDR, SFDVKD. The CDR3 runs 18 residues. The authors' processing: Reference gene primer amplification yielded estimated nucleated cell counts. TCRdb's table, derived via immunoSEQ multiplex PCR, lists solely in-frame clones and lacks some. That table furnishes V, J and clone size, whereas the DNA furnished D and trimming. Counted here are 270,000 or so clones, about 90% occurring once; the ten biggest clones make up roughly 10%.

Sequencing was carried out using peripheral blood. The source is a woman in her 30s with COVID-19, enrolled during active disease. The chain links TRBV24-1 to TRBJ2-2, with TRBD1 matching 11 bases. The CDR3 DNA reads TGTGCCACCAGAGGGGGACAGGGGGGCCCTAGGAACACCGGGGAGCTGTTTTTT. It translates to CATRGGQGGPRNTGELFF.